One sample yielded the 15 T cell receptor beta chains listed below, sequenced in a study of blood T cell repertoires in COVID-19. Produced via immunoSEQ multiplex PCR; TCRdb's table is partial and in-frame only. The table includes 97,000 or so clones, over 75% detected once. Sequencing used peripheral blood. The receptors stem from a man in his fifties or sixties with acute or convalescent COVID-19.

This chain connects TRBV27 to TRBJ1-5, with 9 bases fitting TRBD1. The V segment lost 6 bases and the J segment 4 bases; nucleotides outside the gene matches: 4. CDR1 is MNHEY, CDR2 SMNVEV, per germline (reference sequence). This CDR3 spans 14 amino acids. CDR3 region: CASSIDRGNQPQHF. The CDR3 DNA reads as TGTGCCAGCAGCATTGACAGGGGGAATCAGCCCCAGCATTTT.

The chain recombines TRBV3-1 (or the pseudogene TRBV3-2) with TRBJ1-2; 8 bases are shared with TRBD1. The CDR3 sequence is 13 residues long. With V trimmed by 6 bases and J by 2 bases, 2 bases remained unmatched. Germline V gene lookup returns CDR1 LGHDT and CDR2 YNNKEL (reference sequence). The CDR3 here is CASRRQGNYGYTF. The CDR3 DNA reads TGTGCCAGCAGACGACAGGGGAACTATGGCTACACCTTC.

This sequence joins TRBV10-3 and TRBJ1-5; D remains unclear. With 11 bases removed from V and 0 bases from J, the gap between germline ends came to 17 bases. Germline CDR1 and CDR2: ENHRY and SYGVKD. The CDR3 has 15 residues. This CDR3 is CASRVDVYSNQPQHF. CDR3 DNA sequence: TGTGCCTCCCGGGTAGACGTATATAGCAATCAGCCCCAGCATTTT.

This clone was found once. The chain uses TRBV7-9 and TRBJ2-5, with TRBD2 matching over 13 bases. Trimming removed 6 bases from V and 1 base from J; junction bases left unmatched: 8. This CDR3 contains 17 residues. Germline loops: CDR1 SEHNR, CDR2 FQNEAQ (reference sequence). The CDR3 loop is CASSLVGLAGIQETQYF. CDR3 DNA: TGTGCCAGCAGTCTAGTGGGACTAGCGGGGATCCAAGAGACCCAGTACTTC.

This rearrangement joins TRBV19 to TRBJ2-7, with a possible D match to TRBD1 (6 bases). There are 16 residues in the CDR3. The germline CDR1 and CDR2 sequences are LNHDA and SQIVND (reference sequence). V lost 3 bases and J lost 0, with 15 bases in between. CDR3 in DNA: TGTGCCAGTAGTATCCCTAGGGGGTTCGACTCCTACGAGCAGTACTTC. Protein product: CASSIPRGFDSYEQYF.

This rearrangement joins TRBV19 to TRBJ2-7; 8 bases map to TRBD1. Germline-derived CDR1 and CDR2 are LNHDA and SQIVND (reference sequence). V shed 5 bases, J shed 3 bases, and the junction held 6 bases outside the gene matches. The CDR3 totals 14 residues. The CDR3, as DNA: TGTGCCAGTAGTGCCGGGACAGGATTCTACGAGCAGTACTTC. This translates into CASSAGTGFYEQYF.

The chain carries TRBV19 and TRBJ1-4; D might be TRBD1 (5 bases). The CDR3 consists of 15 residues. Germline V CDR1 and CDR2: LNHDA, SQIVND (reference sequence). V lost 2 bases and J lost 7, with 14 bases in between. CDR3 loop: CASSILGQGSEKLFF. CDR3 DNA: TGTGCCAGTAGTATACTAGGGCAGGGATCTGAAAAACTGTTTTTT.

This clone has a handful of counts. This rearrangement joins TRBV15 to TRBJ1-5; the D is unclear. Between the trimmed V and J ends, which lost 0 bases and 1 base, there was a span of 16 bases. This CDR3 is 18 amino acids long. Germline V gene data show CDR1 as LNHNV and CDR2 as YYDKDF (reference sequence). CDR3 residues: CATSRERRQGNSNQPQHF. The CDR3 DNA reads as TGTGCCACCAGCAGAGAGCGGAGGCAAGGAAACAGCAATCAGCCCCAGCATTTT.

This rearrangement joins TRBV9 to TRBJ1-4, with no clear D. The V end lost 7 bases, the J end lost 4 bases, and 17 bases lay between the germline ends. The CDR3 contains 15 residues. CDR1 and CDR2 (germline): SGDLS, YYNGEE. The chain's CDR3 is CASVSIRGFNEKLFF. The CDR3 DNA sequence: TGTGCCAGCGTTAGTATACGAGGGTTTAATGAAAAACTGTTTTTT. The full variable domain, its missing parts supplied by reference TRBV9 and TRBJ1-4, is DSGVTQTPKHLITATGQRVTLRCSPRSGDLSVYWYQQSLDQGLQFLIQYYNGEERAKGNILERFSAQQFPDLHSELNLSSLELGDSALYFCASVSIRGFNEKLFFGSGTQLSVL.

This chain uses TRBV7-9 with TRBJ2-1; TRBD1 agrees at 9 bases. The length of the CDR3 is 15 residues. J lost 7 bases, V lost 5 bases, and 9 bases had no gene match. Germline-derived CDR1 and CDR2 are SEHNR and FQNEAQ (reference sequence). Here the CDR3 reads CASSRGQGHWNEQFF. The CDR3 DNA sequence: TGTGCCAGCAGCCGGGGACAGGGACATTGGAATGAGCAGTTCTTC.

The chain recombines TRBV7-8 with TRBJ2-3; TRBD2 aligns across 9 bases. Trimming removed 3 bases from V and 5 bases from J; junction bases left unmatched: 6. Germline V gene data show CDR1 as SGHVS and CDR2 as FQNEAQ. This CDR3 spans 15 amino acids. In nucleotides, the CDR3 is TGTGCCAGCAGCTTCGGGCTAGCGGGAAGAGATACGCAGTATTTT. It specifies CASSFGLAGRDTQYF.

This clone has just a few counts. The CDR3 protein is CASTPDGSAAYEQYF. CDR3 in DNA: TGTGCCAGCACCCCGGATGGAAGCGCGGCCTACGAGCAGTACTTC. The V gene is TRBV7-9, the J gene TRBJ2-7; D is unclear. The CDR3 contains 15 residues. The germline V and J ends were trimmed by 7 bases and 2 bases, with 18 bases remaining between them. Germline V gene lookup returns CDR1 SEHNR and CDR2 FQNEAQ (reference sequence). The variable domain in full, with the rest retrieved from reference TRBV7-9 and TRBJ2-7, is DTGVSQNPRHKITKRGQNVTFRCDPISEHNRLYWYRQTLGQGPEFLTYFQNEAQLEKSRLLSDRFSAERPKGSFSTLEIQRTEQGDSAMYLCASTPDGSAAYEQYFGPGTRLTVT.

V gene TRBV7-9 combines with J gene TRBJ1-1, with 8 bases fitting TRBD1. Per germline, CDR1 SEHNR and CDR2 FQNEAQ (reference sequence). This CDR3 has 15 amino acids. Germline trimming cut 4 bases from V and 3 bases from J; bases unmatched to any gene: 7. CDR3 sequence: CASSSPGQGDTEAFF. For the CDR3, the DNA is TGTGCCAGCAGCTCGCCCGGACAGGGCGACACTGAAGCTTTCTTT.

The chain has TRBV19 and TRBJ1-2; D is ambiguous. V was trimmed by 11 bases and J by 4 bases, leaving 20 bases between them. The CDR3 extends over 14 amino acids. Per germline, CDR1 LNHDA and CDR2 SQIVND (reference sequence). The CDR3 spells CAAINRARGYGYTF. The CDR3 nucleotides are TGTGCCGCCATCAACCGGGCCCGGGGCTATGGCTACACCTTC. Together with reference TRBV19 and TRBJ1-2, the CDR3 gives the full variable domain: DGGITQSPKYLFRKEGQNVTLSCEQNLNHDAMYWYRQDPGQGLRLIYYSQIVNDFQKGDIAEGYSVSREKKESFPLTVTSAQKNPTAFYLCAAINRARGYGYTFGSGTRLTVV.

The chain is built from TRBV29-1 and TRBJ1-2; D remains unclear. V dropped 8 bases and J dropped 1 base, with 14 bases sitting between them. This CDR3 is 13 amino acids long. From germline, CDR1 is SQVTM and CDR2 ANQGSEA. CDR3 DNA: TGCAGCTCCGAGACTTGGAATAACTATGGCTACACCTTC. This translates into CSSETWNNYGYTF.